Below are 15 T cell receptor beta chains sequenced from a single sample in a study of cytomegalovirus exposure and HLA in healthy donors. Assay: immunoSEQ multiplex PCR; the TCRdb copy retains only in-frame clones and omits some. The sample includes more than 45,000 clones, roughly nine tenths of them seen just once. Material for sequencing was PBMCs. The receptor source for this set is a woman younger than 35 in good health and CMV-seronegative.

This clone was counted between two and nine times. The CDR3 spells CASSLAGTVGLNEQYF. The DNA of the CDR3 is TGTGCCAGCAGCTTAGCTGGGACAGTGGGACTTAACGAGCAGTACTTC. The chain uses TRBV7-9 and TRBJ2-7, with D perhaps TRBD1 (7 bases). This CDR3 contains 16 residues. Trimming took 0 bases from V and 5 from J, leaving 17 bases between them. Germline lookup yields CDR1 SEHNR and CDR2 FQNEAQ (reference sequence). The full variable domain, rest sourced from reference TRBV7-9 and TRBJ2-7, is DTGVSQNPRHKITKRGQNVTFRCDPISEHNRLYWYRQTLGQGPEFLTYFQNEAQLEKSRLLSDRFSAERPKGSFSTLEIQRTEQGDSAMYLCASSLAGTVGLNEQYFGPGTRLTVT.

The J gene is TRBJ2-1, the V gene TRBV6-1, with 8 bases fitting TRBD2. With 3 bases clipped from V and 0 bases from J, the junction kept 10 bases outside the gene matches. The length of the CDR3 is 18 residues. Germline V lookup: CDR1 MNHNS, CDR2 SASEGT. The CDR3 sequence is CASSESAGGISSYNEQFF. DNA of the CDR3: TGTGCCAGCAGTGAGTCGGCGGGGGGAATAAGCTCCTACAATGAGCAGTTCTTC.

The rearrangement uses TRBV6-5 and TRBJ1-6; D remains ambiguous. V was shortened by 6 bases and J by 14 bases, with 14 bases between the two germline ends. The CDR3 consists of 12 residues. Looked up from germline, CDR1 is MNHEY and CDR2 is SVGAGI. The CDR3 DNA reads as TGTGCCAGCAGCCCCGAAAGAGAGGCCCTCCACTTT. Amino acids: CASSPEREALHF.

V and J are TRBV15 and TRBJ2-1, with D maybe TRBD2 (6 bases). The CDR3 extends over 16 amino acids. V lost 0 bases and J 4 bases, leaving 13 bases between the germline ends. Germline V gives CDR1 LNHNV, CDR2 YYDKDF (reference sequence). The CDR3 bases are TGTGCCACCAGCAGAGAACCGGGACTTGGATACAATGAGCAGTTCTTC. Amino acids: CATSREPGLGYNEQFF.

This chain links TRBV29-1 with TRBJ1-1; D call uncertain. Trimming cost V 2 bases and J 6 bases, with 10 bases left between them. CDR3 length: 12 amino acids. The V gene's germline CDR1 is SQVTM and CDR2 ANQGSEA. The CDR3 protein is CSVESSGPEAFF. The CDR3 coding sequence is TGCAGCGTTGAATCGTCAGGTCCTGAAGCTTTCTTT.

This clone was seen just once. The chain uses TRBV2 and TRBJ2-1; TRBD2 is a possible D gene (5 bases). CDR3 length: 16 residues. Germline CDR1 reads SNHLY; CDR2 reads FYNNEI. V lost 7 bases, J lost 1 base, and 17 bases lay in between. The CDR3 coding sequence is TGTGCCAGCACCTCAGAGGGCTCTAGGTCCTACAATGAGCAGTTCTTC. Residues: CASTSEGSRSYNEQFF. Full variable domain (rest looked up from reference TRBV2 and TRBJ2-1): EPEVTQTPSHQVTQMGQEVILRCVPISNHLYFYWYRQILGQKVEFLVSFYNNEISEKSEIFDDQFSVERPDGSNFTLKIRSTKLEDSAMYFCASTSEGSRSYNEQFFGPGTRLTVL.

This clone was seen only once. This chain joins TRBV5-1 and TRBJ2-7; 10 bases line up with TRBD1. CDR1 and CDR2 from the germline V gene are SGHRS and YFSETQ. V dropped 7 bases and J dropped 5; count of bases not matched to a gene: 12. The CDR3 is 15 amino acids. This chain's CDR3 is CASASTPGQGNEQYF. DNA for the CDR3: TGCGCCAGCGCCTCCACGCCGGGACAGGGGAACGAGCAGTACTTC.

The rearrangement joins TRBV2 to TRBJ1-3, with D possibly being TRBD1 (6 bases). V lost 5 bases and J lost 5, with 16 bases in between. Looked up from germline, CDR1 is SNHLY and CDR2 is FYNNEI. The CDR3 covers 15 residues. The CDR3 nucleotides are TGTGCCAGCAGTTTAGGGTTCCAGGGGAGAAACACCATATATTTT. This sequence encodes CASSLGFQGRNTIYF.

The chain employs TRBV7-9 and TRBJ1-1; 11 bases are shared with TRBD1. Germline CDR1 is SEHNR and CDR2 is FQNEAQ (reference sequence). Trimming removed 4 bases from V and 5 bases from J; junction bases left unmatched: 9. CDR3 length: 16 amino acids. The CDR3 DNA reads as TGTGCCAGCAGCTCATCGGGACAGGGGGTTTTTACTGAAGCTTTCTTT. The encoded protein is CASSSSGQGVFTEAFF.

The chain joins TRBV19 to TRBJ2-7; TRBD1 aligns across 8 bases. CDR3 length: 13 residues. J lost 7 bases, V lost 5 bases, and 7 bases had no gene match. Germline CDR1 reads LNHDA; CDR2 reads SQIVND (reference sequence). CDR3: CASSVTGDGEQYF. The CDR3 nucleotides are TGTGCCAGTAGTGTGACAGGGGATGGAGAGCAGTACTTC.

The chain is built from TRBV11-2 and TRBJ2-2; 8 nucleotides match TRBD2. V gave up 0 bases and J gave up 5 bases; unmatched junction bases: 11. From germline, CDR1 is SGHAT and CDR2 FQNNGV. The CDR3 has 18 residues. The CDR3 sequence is CASSLDLGSGRTTGELFF. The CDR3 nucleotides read TGTGCCAGCAGCTTAGATCTGGGAAGCGGGAGAACAACCGGGGAGCTGTTTTTT.

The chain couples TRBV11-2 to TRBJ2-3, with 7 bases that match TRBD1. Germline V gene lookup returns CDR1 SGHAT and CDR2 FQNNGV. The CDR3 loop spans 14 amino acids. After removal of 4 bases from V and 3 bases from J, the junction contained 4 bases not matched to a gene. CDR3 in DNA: TGTGCCAGCAGCTCGACAGGGATGACAGATACGCAGTATTTT. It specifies CASSSTGMTDTQYF. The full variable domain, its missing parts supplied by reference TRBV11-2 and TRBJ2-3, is EAGVAQSPRYKIIEKRQSVAFWCNPISGHATLYWYQQILGQGPKLLIQFQNNGVVDDSQLPKDRFSAERLKGVDSTLKIQPAKLEDSAVYLCASSSTGMTDTQYFGPGTRLTVL.

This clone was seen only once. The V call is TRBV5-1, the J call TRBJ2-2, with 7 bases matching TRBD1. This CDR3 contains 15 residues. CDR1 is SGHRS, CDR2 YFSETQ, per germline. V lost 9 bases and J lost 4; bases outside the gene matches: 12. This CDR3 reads CATTSTGRGTGELFF. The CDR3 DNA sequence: TGCGCCACCACCTCGACAGGGAGAGGCACCGGGGAGCTGTTTTTT.

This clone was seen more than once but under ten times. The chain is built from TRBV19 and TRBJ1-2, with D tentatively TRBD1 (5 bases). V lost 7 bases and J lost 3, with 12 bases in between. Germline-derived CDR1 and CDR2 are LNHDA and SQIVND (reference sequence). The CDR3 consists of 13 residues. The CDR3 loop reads CASTWGRDYGYTF. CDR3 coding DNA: TGTGCCAGTACTTGGGGCAGGGACTATGGCTACACCTTC.

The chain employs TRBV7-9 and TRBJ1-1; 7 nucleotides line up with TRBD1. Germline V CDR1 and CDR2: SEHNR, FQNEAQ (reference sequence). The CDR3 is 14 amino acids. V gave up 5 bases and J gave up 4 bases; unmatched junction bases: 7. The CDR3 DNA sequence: TGTGCCAGCAGCCCAACAGGGGTTCGCACTGAAGCTTTCTTT. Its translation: CASSPTGVRTEAFF.